This record looks at one TCR beta chain sequence and its context. This record comes from a study of blood T cell repertoires in COVID-19. Turning to the study itself: The cDNA or gDNA used as material had been derived from T cells, B-cell-depleted T cells, or PBMCs.

With V trimmed by 3 bases and J by 0 bases, 10 bases remained unmatched. This CDR3 is built from 16 residues. The germline gives CDR1 GTSNPN, CDR2 SVGIG (reference sequence). Authors' processing steps: Estimates of nucleated cell counts were drawn from the amplification of reference gene primers. Sequencing was performed with immunoSEQ multiplex PCR; in TCRdb, only in-frame clones are kept and a portion is missing. V and J calls and clone size follow that table, whereas D and trimming were derived from the DNA. This table has 200,000 to 250,000 clones, approximately 84% appearing once. Material: peripheral blood. The J gene is TRBJ2-7, the V gene TRBV30; 8 bases match TRBD1. The receptor was derived from a woman between 45 and 65 years old with active or convalescent COVID-19. In DNA form, the CDR3 reads TGTGCCTGGAGACCCCCGGACAGGGCTTACTCCTACGAGCAGTACTTC. Its protein product is CAWRPPDRAYSYEQYF.